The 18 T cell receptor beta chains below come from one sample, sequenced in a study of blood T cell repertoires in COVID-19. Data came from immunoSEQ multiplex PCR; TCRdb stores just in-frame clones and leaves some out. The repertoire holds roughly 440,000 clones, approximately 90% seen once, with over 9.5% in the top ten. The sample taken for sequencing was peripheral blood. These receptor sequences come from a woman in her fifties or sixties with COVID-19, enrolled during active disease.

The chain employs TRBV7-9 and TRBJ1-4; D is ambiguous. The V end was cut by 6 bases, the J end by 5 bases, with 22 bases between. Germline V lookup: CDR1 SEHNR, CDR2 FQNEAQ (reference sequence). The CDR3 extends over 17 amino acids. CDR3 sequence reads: CASSPARIRPPNEKLFF. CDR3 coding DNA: TGTGCCAGCAGTCCAGCTCGCATCAGGCCCCCAAATGAAAAACTGTTTTTT.

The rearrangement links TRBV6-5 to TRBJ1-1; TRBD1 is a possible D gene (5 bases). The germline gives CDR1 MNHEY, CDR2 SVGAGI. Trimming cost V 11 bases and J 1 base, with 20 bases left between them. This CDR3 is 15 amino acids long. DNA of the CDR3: TGTGCCCTAACACTTTCGACAGCCCAGAACACTGAAGCTTTCTTT. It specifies CALTLSTAQNTEAFF.

CDR3 region: CASSRTGDTGELFF. Written as DNA, the CDR3 is TGTGCCAGCAGCAGGACAGGGGACACCGGGGAGCTGTTTTTT. J is TRBJ2-2 and V is TRBV28; the match to TRBD1 covers 9 bases. V trimming: 6 bases; J trimming: 3 bases; junction bases outside the gene matches: 2. CDR1 is MDHEN and CDR2 is SYDVKM in the germline V gene. CDR3 length: 14 residues.

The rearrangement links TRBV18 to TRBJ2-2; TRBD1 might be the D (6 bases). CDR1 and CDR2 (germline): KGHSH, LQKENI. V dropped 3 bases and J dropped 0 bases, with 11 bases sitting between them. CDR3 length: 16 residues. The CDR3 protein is CASSPLRQANTGELFF. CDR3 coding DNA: TGTGCCAGCTCACCCCTGAGACAGGCGAACACCGGGGAGCTGTTTTTT.

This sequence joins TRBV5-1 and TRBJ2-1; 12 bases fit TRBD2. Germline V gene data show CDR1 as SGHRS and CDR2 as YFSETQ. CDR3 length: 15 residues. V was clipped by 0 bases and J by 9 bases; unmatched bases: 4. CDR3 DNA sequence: TGCGCCAGCAGCTTGGCGACTAGCGGGGGATCTGAGCAGTTCTTC. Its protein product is CASSLATSGGSEQFF.

CDR3 sequence reads: CASRSGQRRYTF. The DNA for the CDR3 is TGCGCCAGCAGATCGGGACAGCGACGCTACACCTTC. J is TRBJ1-2 and V is TRBV5-1, with 7 bases aligning to TRBD1. Germline V gene lookup returns CDR1 SGHRS and CDR2 YFSETQ. Germline trimming cut 5 bases from V and 9 bases from J; bases unmatched to any gene: 7. The CDR3 spans 12 residues.

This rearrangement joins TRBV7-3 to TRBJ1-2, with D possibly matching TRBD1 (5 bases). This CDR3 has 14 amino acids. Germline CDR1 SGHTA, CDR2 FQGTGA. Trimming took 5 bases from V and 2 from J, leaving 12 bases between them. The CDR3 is CASSPGGVNYGYTF. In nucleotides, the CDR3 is TGTGCCAGCAGCCCCGGGGGGGTAAACTATGGCTACACCTTC.

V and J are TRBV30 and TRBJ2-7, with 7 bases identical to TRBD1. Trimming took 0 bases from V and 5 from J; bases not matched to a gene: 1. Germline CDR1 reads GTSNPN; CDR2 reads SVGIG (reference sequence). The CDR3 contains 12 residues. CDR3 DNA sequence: TGTGCCTGGAGTGTACAGGGGAACGAGCAGTACTTC. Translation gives CAWSVQGNEQYF.

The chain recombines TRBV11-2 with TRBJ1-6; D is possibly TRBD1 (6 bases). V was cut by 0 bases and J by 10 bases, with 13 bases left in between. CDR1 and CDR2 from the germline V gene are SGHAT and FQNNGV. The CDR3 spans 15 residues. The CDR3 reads CASSLEGGSYSPLHF. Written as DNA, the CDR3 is TGTGCCAGCAGCTTAGAAGGGGGAAGTTACTCACCCCTCCACTTT.

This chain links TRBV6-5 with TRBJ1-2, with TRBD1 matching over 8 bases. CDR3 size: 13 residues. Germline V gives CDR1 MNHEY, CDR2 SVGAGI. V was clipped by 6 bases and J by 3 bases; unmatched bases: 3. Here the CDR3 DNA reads TGTGCCAGCAGCGCACAGGGGGACTATGGCTACACCTTC. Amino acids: CASSAQGDYGYTF.

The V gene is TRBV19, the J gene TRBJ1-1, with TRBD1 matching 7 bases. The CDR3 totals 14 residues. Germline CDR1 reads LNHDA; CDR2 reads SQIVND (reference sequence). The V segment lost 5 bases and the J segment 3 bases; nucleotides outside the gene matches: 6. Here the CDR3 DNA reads TGTGCCAGTAGTTCCGGGACAGCTTACACTGAAGCTTTCTTT. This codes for CASSSGTAYTEAFF.

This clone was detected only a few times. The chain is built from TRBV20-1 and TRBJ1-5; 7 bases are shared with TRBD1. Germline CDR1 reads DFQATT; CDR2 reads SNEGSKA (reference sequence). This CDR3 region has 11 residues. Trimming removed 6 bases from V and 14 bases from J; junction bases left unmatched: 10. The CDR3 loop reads CSAEGAGSKHF. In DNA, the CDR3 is TGCAGTGCCGAGGGGGCAGGATCCAAGCATTTT.

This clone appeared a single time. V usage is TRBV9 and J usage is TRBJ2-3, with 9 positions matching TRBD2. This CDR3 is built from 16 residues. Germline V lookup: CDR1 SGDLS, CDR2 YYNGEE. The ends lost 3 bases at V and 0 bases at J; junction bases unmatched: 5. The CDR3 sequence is CASSARLAGSTDTQYF. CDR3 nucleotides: TGTGCCAGCAGCGCCCGCCTAGCGGGGAGCACAGATACGCAGTATTTT.

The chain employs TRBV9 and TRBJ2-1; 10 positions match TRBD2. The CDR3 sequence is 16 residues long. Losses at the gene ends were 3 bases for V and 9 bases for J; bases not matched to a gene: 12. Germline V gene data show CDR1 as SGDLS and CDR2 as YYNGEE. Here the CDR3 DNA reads TGTGCCAGCAGCGCCCCAGCGGGGGGGGCCCATGGTGAGCAGTTCTTC. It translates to CASSAPAGGAHGEQFF.

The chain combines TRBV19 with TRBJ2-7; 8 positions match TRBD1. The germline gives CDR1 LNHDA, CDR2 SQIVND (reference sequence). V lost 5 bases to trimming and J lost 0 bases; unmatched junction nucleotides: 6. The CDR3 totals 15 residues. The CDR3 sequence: CASSLGQASSYEQYF. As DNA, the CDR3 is TGTGCCAGTAGTTTGGGACAGGCGAGCTCCTACGAGCAGTACTTC.

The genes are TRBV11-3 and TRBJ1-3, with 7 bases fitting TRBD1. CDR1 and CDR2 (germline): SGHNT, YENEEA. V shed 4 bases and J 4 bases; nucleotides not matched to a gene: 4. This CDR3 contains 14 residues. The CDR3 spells CASSSTGAGNTIYF. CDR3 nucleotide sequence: TGTGCCAGCAGCTCAACAGGGGCGGGAAACACCATATATTTT.

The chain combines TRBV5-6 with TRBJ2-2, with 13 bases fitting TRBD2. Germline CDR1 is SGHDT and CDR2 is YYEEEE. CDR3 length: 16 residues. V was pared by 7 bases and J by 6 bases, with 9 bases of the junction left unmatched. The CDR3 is CASGSGTSGASGELFF. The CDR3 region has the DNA TGTGCCAGCGGATCGGGGACTAGCGGGGCTTCCGGGGAGCTGTTTTTT. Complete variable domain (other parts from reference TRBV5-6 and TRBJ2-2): DAGVTQSPTHLIKTRGQQVTLRCSPKSGHDTVSWYQQALGQGPQFIFQYYEEEERQRGNFPDRFSGHQFPNYSSELNVNALLLGDSALYLCASGSGTSGASGELFFGEGSRLTVL.

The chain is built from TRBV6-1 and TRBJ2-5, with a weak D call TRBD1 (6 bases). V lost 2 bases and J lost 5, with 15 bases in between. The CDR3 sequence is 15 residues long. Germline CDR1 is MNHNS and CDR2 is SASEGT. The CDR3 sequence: CASSERIFQGETQYF. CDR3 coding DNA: TGTGCCAGCAGTGAAAGGATTTTTCAGGGGGAGACCCAGTACTTC.